The rows below give T cell receptor beta chains drawn from one sample of a study of beta chain features in type 1 diabetes. Data came from immunoSEQ multiplex PCR; TCRdb stores just in-frame clones and leaves some out. Of approximately 360,000 clones listed, around 12% are singletons. The sequenced material came from naive CD4+ T cells from blood. The receptors were gathered from a woman aged 18-29 years with type 1 diabetes. CDR3s include the opening cysteine and the closing phenylalanine or tryptophan. D genes are given only for firm matches. Clone size is not always given. Where it is, it says once, few, many or a class for expanded clones.

v_gene: TRBV18; d_gene: NA; j_gene: TRBJ1-2; abundance: few; CDR3aa: CASSPNGEGGGYTF; CDR3nt: TGTGCCAGCTCACCAAACGGTGAAGGGGGTGGCTACACCTTC
v_gene: TRBV27; d_gene: TRBD2; j_gene: TRBJ2-5; abundance: NA; CDR3aa: CASRLYPGLAGKETQYF; CDR3nt: TGTGCCAGCCGCCTCTATCCGGGACTAGCGGGGAAAGAGACCCAGTACTTC
v_gene: TRBV9; d_gene: NA; j_gene: TRBJ2-2; abundance: NA; CDR3aa: CASSLESRPNTGELFF; CDR3nt: TGTGCCAGCAGCCTTGAGAGCAGGCCGAACACCGGGGAGCTGTTTTTT
v_gene: TRBV5-1; d_gene: TRBD2; j_gene: TRBJ2-1; abundance: NA; CDR3aa: CASSRTSTYEQFF; CDR3nt: TGCGCCAGCAGCCGGACTAGTACCTATGAGCAGTTCTTC
v_gene: TRBV6-1; d_gene: NA; j_gene: TRBJ1-1; abundance: NA; CDR3aa: CASSYKSEAFF; CDR3nt: TGTGCCAGCAGTTACAAGTCTGAAGCTTTCTTT
v_gene: TRBV5-6; d_gene: TRBD1; j_gene: TRBJ2-4; abundance: NA; CDR3aa: CASSLAVQGAMIAKNIQYF; CDR3nt: TGTGCCAGCAGCTTGGCCGTACAGGGGGCTATGATAGCCAAAAACATTCAGTACTTC
v_gene: TRBV4-2; d_gene: NA; j_gene: TRBJ2-5; abundance: NA; CDR3aa: CASSPRERETQYF; CDR3nt: TGTGCCAGCAGCCCTCGGGAGAGAGAGACCCAGTACTTC
v_gene: TRBV5-1; d_gene: TRBD1; j_gene: TRBJ2-3; abundance: NA; CDR3aa: CASSFTGQGSDTQYF; CDR3nt: TGCGCCAGCAGCTTTACCGGACAGGGGTCAGATACGCAGTATTTT
v_gene: TRBV5-1; d_gene: NA; j_gene: TRBJ2-3; abundance: few; CDR3aa: CASSFAEASTDTQYF; CDR3nt: TGCGCCAGCAGCTTCGCGGAGGCAAGCACAGATACGCAGTATTTT
v_gene: TRBV10-3; d_gene: TRBD1; j_gene: TRBJ1-1; abundance: few; CDR3aa: CAISEQGEAFF; CDR3nt: TGTGCCATCAGTGAGCAGGGGGAGGCTTTCTTT
v_gene: TRBV29-1; d_gene: TRBD2; j_gene: TRBJ2-7; abundance: few; CDR3aa: CSVGPSGTYEQYF; CDR3nt: TGCAGCGTCGGCCCTAGCGGTACCTACGAGCAGTACTTC
v_gene: TRBV4-3; d_gene: NA; j_gene: TRBJ1-4; abundance: few; CDR3aa: CASSLRRGANEKLFF; CDR3nt: TGCGCCAGCAGCCTAAGGAGAGGTGCTAATGAAAAACTGTTTTTT
v_gene: TRBV28; d_gene: NA; j_gene: TRBJ2-7; abundance: NA; CDR3aa: CASSLSPTGYEQYF; CDR3nt: TGTGCCAGCAGTTTGTCCCCAACGGGGTACGAGCAGTACTTC
v_gene: TRBV5-4; d_gene: NA; j_gene: TRBJ2-1; abundance: few; CDR3aa: CASSLDGISSYNEQFF; CDR3nt: TGTGCCAGCAGCCTGGACGGGATAAGCTCCTACAATGAGCAGTTCTTC
v_gene: TRBV4-1; d_gene: NA; j_gene: TRBJ1-5; abundance: few; CDR3aa: CASSQIPGINQPQHF; CDR3nt: TGCGCCAGCAGCCAAATCCCTGGCATCAATCAGCCCCAGCATTTT
v_gene: TRBV5-6; d_gene: TRBD1; j_gene: TRBJ2-1; abundance: few; CDR3aa: CASSFVDRVYNEQFF; CDR3nt: TGTGCCAGCAGCTTCGTTGACAGGGTTTACAATGAGCAGTTCTTC
v_gene: TRBV11-2; d_gene: NA; j_gene: TRBJ2-1; abundance: NA; CDR3aa: CASSLVVPSNEQFF; CDR3nt: TGTGCCAGCAGCTTAGTAGTACCTTCCAATGAGCAGTTCTTC
v_gene: TRBV19; d_gene: NA; j_gene: TRBJ1-1; abundance: NA; CDR3aa: CASSDRNTEAFF; CDR3nt: TGTGCCAGTAGTGACAGGAACACTGAAGCTTTCTTT
v_gene: TRBV18; d_gene: NA; j_gene: TRBJ2-3; abundance: NA; CDR3aa: CASSPLSGTDTQYF; CDR3nt: TGTGCCAGCTCACCACTTAGCGGCACAGATACGCAGTATTTT
v_gene: TRBV28; d_gene: NA; j_gene: TRBJ2-1; abundance: few; CDR3aa: CASKQTTFLQFF; CDR3nt: TGTGCCAGCAAGCAGACGACTTTCTTACAGTTCTTC
v_gene: TRBV6-5; d_gene: NA; j_gene: TRBJ2-1; abundance: NA; CDR3aa: CASFTGLGNEQFF; CDR3nt: TGTGCCAGTTTTACAGGGTTAGGCAATGAGCAGTTCTTC
v_gene: TRBV6-5; d_gene: TRBD2; j_gene: TRBJ2-1; abundance: few; CDR3aa: CASTKAGGRNEQFF; CDR3nt: TGTGCCAGCACTAAAGCGGGGGGGCGGAATGAGCAGTTCTTC
v_gene: TRBV6-5; d_gene: NA; j_gene: TRBJ1-1; abundance: NA; CDR3aa: CASSYSIRIGAEAFF; CDR3nt: TGTGCCAGCAGTTACTCGATCAGGATTGGCGCTGAAGCTTTCTTT
v_gene: TRBV5-1; d_gene: NA; j_gene: TRBJ1-1; abundance: NA; CDR3aa: CASSSKLTDLNTEAFF; CDR3nt: TGCGCCAGCAGCTCGAAACTTACAGATCTGAACACTGAAGCTTTCTTT
v_gene: TRBV10-3; d_gene: NA; j_gene: TRBJ2-7; abundance: NA; CDR3aa: CAIGGNEQYF; CDR3nt: TGTGCCATCGGCGGGAACGAGCAGTACTTC
v_gene: TRBV28; d_gene: NA; j_gene: TRBJ1-1; abundance: NA; CDR3aa: CASSLLQVVSEAFF; CDR3nt: TGTGCCAGCAGTTTGTTACAGGTTGTGTCTGAAGCTTTCTTT
v_gene: TRBV27; d_gene: NA; j_gene: TRBJ2-5; abundance: few; CDR3aa: CASSFGRGETQYF; CDR3nt: TGTGCCAGCAGTTTCGGCCGCGGAGAGACCCAGTACTTC
v_gene: TRBV18; d_gene: NA; j_gene: TRBJ1-1; abundance: few; CDR3aa: CASSPAGVEAFF; CDR3nt: TGTGCCAGCTCACCCGCAGGGGTCGAAGCTTTCTTT
v_gene: TRBV19; d_gene: TRBD1; j_gene: TRBJ2-7; abundance: NA; CDR3aa: CASSTSTGAFYEQYF; CDR3nt: TGTGCCAGTAGTACCTCGACAGGGGCGTTCTACGAGCAGTACTTC
v_gene: TRBV18; d_gene: NA; j_gene: TRBJ1-1; abundance: few; CDR3aa: CASSPETGNTEAFF; CDR3nt: TGTGCCAGCTCACCGGAAACAGGGAACACTGAAGCTTTCTTT
v_gene: TRBV7-9; d_gene: TRBD1; j_gene: TRBJ2-1; abundance: NA; CDR3aa: CASSSDRATYNEQFF; CDR3nt: TGTGCCAGCAGCTCCGACAGGGCAACCTACAATGAGCAGTTCTTC
v_gene: TRBV5-6; d_gene: TRBD2; j_gene: TRBJ2-2; abundance: NA; CDR3aa: CASSPGTSQGGELFF; CDR3nt: TGTGCCAGCAGCCCAGGGACTAGCCAAGGCGGGGAGCTGTTTTTT
v_gene: TRBV18; d_gene: NA; j_gene: TRBJ2-7; abundance: few; CDR3aa: CASSPGGEQYF; CDR3nt: TGTGCCAGCTCACCGGGGGGAGAGCAGTACTTC
v_gene: TRBV18; d_gene: TRBD1; j_gene: TRBJ2-6; abundance: NA; CDR3aa: CASSPGQGSSSGANVLTF; CDR3nt: TGTGCCAGCTCACCCGGACAGGGAAGTTCCTCTGGGGCCAACGTCCTGACTTTC
v_gene: TRBV7-2; d_gene: NA; j_gene: TRBJ2-7; abundance: NA; CDR3aa: CASSLRGSVGSYEQYF; CDR3nt: TGTGCCAGCAGCCTAAGAGGGAGTGTAGGCTCCTACGAGCAGTACTTC
v_gene: TRBV5-1; d_gene: TRBD1; j_gene: TRBJ1-4; abundance: NA; CDR3aa: CASSWSGDRNEKLFF; CDR3nt: TGCGCCAGCAGCTGGTCGGGGGACAGAAATGAAAAACTGTTTTTT
v_gene: TRBV4-3; d_gene: TRBD2; j_gene: TRBJ2-3; abundance: NA; CDR3aa: CASSHSGGPTDTQYF; CDR3nt: TGCGCCAGCAGCCACAGCGGGGGCCCCACAGATACGCAGTATTTT
v_gene: TRBV5-4; d_gene: TRBD1; j_gene: TRBJ1-6; abundance: NA; CDR3aa: CASSPGTGANSPLHF; CDR3nt: TGTGCCAGCAGCCCCGGGACAGGGGCCAATTCACCCCTCCACTTT
v_gene: TRBV2; d_gene: NA; j_gene: TRBJ1-2; abundance: few; CDR3aa: CASSKVQGYNGYTF; CDR3nt: TGTGCCAGCAGTAAAGTTCAGGGCTACAATGGCTACACCTTC
v_gene: TRBV5-1; d_gene: TRBD1; j_gene: TRBJ1-2; abundance: few; CDR3aa: CASSLVVGTEYGYTF; CDR3nt: TGCGCCAGCAGCTTGGTAGTCGGGACAGAATATGGCTACACCTTC
v_gene: TRBV29-1; d_gene: NA; j_gene: TRBJ2-7; abundance: NA; CDR3aa: CSVRDYPYEQYF; CDR3nt: TGCAGCGTTCGTGACTACCCCTACGAGCAGTACTTC
v_gene: TRBV28; d_gene: NA; j_gene: TRBJ2-7; abundance: NA; CDR3aa: CASINRGGPYEQYF; CDR3nt: TGTGCCAGCATTAACAGGGGAGGACCCTACGAGCAGTACTTC
v_gene: TRBV5-1; d_gene: TRBD1; j_gene: TRBJ2-7; abundance: few; CDR3aa: CASSLYHLGQGTYEQYF; CDR3nt: TGCGCCAGCAGCTTATACCACCTTGGACAGGGAACCTACGAGCAGTACTTC
v_gene: TRBV4-3; d_gene: NA; j_gene: TRBJ1-1; abundance: NA; CDR3aa: CASSQADQGRINTEAFF; CDR3nt: TGCGCCAGCAGCCAAGCTGACCAGGGGCGTATCAACACTGAAGCTTTCTTT
v_gene: TRBV5-1; d_gene: NA; j_gene: TRBJ2-7; abundance: few; CDR3aa: CASSLDGGPYEQYF; CDR3nt: TGCGCCAGCAGCTTGGACGGAGGCCCCTACGAGCAGTACTTC
v_gene: TRBV9; d_gene: NA; j_gene: TRBJ1-2; abundance: NA; CDR3aa: CASSPGVSHYTF; CDR3nt: TGTGCCAGCAGCCCAGGGGTCTCCCACTACACCTTC
v_gene: TRBV11-3; d_gene: NA; j_gene: TRBJ2-3; abundance: few; CDR3aa: CASSFGAVTDTQYF; CDR3nt: TGTGCCAGCAGCTTCGGAGCGGTCACAGATACGCAGTATTTT
v_gene: TRBV29-1; d_gene: NA; j_gene: TRBJ2-7; abundance: few; CDR3aa: CSVVATSYEQYF; CDR3nt: TGCAGCGTTGTGGCCACCTCCTACGAGCAGTACTTC
v_gene: TRBV19; d_gene: NA; j_gene: TRBJ2-7; abundance: NA; CDR3aa: CATGSPRTAGSYEQYF; CDR3nt: TGTGCCACCGGATCCCCTCGGACAGCAGGCTCCTACGAGCAGTACTTC
v_gene: TRBV5-1; d_gene: NA; j_gene: TRBJ2-3; abundance: few; CDR3aa: CASSPGQDTDTQYF; CDR3nt: TGCGCCAGCAGCCCGGGACAAGACACAGATACGCAGTATTTT
v_gene: TRBV29-1; d_gene: NA; j_gene: TRBJ1-1; abundance: NA; CDR3aa: CSVEGQLYTEAFF; CDR3nt: TGCAGCGTTGAAGGGCAGTTATACACTGAAGCTTTCTTT